These 21 T cell receptor beta chains came from one sample sequenced in a study of T cell responses to AZD1222 COVID-19 vaccine. Data came from immunoSEQ multiplex PCR; TCRdb stores just in-frame clones and leaves some out. The sample yields roughly 120,000 clones, approximately 85% seen once. Specimen: peripheral blood, collected on day 0 of AZD1222 vaccination. The receptors were gathered from an adult in good health.

CDR3 region: CASSGFYEQYF. The CDR3 DNA sequence: TGTGCCAGCAGCGGATTCTACGAGCAGTACTTC. The V gene is TRBV11-3, the J gene TRBJ2-7; D is unclear. Trimming removed 5 bases from V and 3 bases from J, with 5 bases in between. There are 11 residues in the CDR3. The V gene's germline CDR1 is SGHNT and CDR2 YENEEA.

This rearrangement joins TRBV3-1 (or the pseudogene TRBV3-2) to TRBJ1-1; D remains unclear. V gave up 6 bases and J gave up 2 bases, with 13 bases separating them. CDR1 LGHDT and CDR2 YNNKEL come from the germline V gene (reference sequence). The CDR3 has 14 amino acids. The CDR3 region has the DNA TGTGCCAGCAGTTTCCAATCGTCCAACACTGAAGCTTTCTTT. It yields the protein CASSFQSSNTEAFF.

The V gene is TRBV11-3, the J gene TRBJ2-1, with 8 bases lining up with TRBD2. There are 15 residues in the CDR3. Germline CDR1 and CDR2: SGHNT and YENEEA. Unmatched junction bases numbered 7, after V lost 2 bases and J lost 7 bases. CDR3 amino acids: CASSLRVAGSNEQFF. In nucleotides, the CDR3 is TGTGCCAGCAGCTTAAGGGTAGCGGGAAGTAATGAGCAGTTCTTC.

The rearrangement joins TRBV19 to TRBJ2-7, with 12 nucleotides matching TRBD2. This CDR3 spans 15 amino acids. The trim removed 6 bases at V and 7 bases at J, leaving 10 bases unmatched. CDR1 is LNHDA, CDR2 SQIVND, per germline (reference sequence). This CDR3 reads CASRLTSGSFEEQYF. CDR3 DNA: TGTGCCAGTAGGCTGACTAGCGGGAGTTTCGAGGAGCAGTACTTC.

Here the CDR3 DNA reads TGTGCCAGCAGCGCCTTGGACCTCGTATCCTCTAATGAAAAACTGTTTTTT. Amino acids: CASSALDLVSSNEKLFF. The V and J genes are TRBV11-3 and TRBJ1-4; no clear D gene. Germline V gene sequence: CDR1 SGHNT, CDR2 YENEEA. This CDR3 region has 17 residues. Trimming removed 5 bases at V and 3 bases at J, with 19 bases between. Full variable domain (remainder filled in from reference TRBV11-3 and TRBJ1-4): EAGVVQSPRYKIIEKKQPVAFWCNPISGHNTLYWYLQNLGQGPELLIRYENEEAVDDSQLPKDRFSAERLKGVDSTLKIQPAELGDSAVYLCASSALDLVSSNEKLFFGSGTQLSVL.

CDR3 nucleotides: TGTGCCAGCAGCCAACTCGATGGGGGACAGTACTCCTACGAGCAGTACTTC. Amino acid sequence: CASSQLDGGQYSYEQYF. This rearrangement joins TRBV14 to TRBJ2-7; 7 bases align to TRBD1. Germline lookup yields CDR1 SGHDN and CDR2 FVKESK. J gave up 0 bases and V 2 bases, and 10 bases lay outside the gene matches. This CDR3 spans 17 amino acids.

The genes are TRBV19 and TRBJ2-1, with a possible D match to TRBD1 (6 bases). V was cut by 10 bases and J by 8 bases, with 24 bases left in between. The CDR3 is 15 amino acids. Per the germline V gene, CDR1 is LNHDA and CDR2 is SQIVND (reference sequence). The CDR3 DNA is TGTGCCATCGCGGCCCCGGGACATGGTCGAGATGAGCAGTTCTTC. Its protein is CAIAAPGHGRDEQFF.

This clone was seen a single time. The CDR3: CASSPGTGPSGNQPQHF. The DNA of the CDR3 is TGTGCCAGCTCACCCGGTACAGGTCCGTCTGGCAATCAGCCCCAGCATTTT. This sequence joins TRBV18 and TRBJ1-5; a weak D match, TRBD1 (5 bases). CDR1 KGHSH and CDR2 LQKENI come from the germline V gene. The CDR3 is 17 amino acids. Trimming stripped 3 bases from V and 2 bases from J, with 17 bases between.

This chain links TRBV19 with TRBJ1-2, with D tentatively TRBD1 (5 bases). This CDR3 comprises 15 residues. Trimming removed 3 bases at V and 7 bases at J, with 18 bases between. Germline V gene data show CDR1 as LNHDA and CDR2 as SQIVND (reference sequence). The DNA for the CDR3 is TGTGCCAGTAGTATTGGGGGGGGAATGTTGTCTGGCTACACCTTC. This gives the protein CASSIGGGMLSGYTF.

The CDR3 DNA reads TGCGCCAGCAGCTTGGATGGGGGCCGGGGCACTAATGAAAAACTGTTTTTT. Translated: CASSLDGGRGTNEKLFF. The gene calls are TRBV5-1 and TRBJ1-4; TRBD1 might be the D (6 bases). The V gene lost 0 bases and the J gene lost 2 bases, with 14 bases spanning the gap. The CDR3 consists of 17 residues. Germline assignment: CDR1 SGHRS and CDR2 YFSETQ.

The chain couples TRBV7-2 to TRBJ2-5; D may match TRBD1 or TRBD2 (5 bases each). V lost 3 bases to trimming and J lost 6 bases, with 14 bases between them. This CDR3 is 14 amino acids long. From germline, CDR1 is SGHTA and CDR2 FQGNSA. As DNA, the CDR3 is TGTGCCAGCAGCTTGAGGGGTGTCCTAAAGACCCAGTACTTC. As protein: CASSLRGVLKTQYF.

The rearrangement joins TRBV30 to TRBJ2-3; either TRBD1 or TRBD2 may supply D (5 bases each). CDR3 length: 13 residues. Deletions cut 5 bases from V and 2 bases from J, with 11 bases between. Germline CDR1 GTSNPN, CDR2 SVGIG (reference sequence). This CDR3 is CAWGAGTTDTQYF. The CDR3 DNA follows: TGTGCCTGGGGGGCAGGGACCACAGATACGCAGTATTTT.

The chain recombines TRBV24-1 with TRBJ2-1, with 15 bases lining up with TRBD2. The V segment lost 4 bases and the J segment 1 base; nucleotides outside the gene matches: 4. Germline V gene lookup returns CDR1 KGHDR and CDR2 SFDVKD. This CDR3 has 18 amino acids. The CDR3 DNA follows: TGTGCCACCAGTGAAGCGGGACTAGCGGGGGGATCCTACAATGAGCAGTTCTTC. This gives the protein CATSEAGLAGGSYNEQFF.

This chain connects TRBV30 to TRBJ2-5, with 11 bases matching TRBD2. The germline V gene has CDR1 GTSNPN and CDR2 SVGIG (reference sequence). With V trimmed by 0 bases and J by 2 bases, 8 bases remained unmatched. This CDR3 is built from 17 residues. In DNA form, the CDR3 reads TGTGCCTGGAGTGTAGGTTCGCTAGCGGGGGGACAAGAGACCCAGTACTTC. Protein: CAWSVGSLAGGQETQYF.

V gene TRBV5-1 combines with J gene TRBJ2-7, with D possibly being TRBD1 (6 bases). Germline assignment: CDR1 SGHRS and CDR2 YFSETQ. Trimming cost V 8 bases and J 0 bases, with 15 bases left between them. The CDR3 totals 14 residues. CDR3 sequence reads: CASTTGPSSYEQYF. The CDR3 bases are TGCGCCAGTACCACAGGGCCCAGCTCCTACGAGCAGTACTTC. The variable domain in full, with the rest retrieved from reference TRBV5-1 and TRBJ2-7, is KAGVTQTPRYLIKTRGQQVTLSCSPISGHRSVSWYQQTPGQGLQFLFEYFSETQRNKGNFPGRFSGRQFSNSRSEMNVSTLELGDSALYLCASTTGPSSYEQYFGPGTRLTVT.

This chain joins TRBV25-1 and TRBJ2-3; 10 nucleotides agree with TRBD1. This CDR3 is 16 amino acids long. The germline CDR1 and CDR2 sequences are MGHDK and SYGVNS. The J segment lost 6 bases and the V segment lost 3 bases, leaving 9 bases of the junction unmatched. This CDR3 reads CASSDQGQGMADTQYF. The CDR3 DNA sequence: TGTGCCAGCAGTGACCAGGGACAGGGGATGGCGGATACGCAGTATTTT.

The chain has TRBV6-5 and TRBJ1-2; 8 positions agree with TRBD1. The CDR3 is 15 residues long. Germline V CDR1 and CDR2: MNHEY, SVGAGI. The V gene end was trimmed by 0 bases and the J gene end by 4 bases; junction bases not matched to a gene: 4. Here the CDR3 reads CASSYSAGGFYGYTF. CDR3 bases: TGTGCCAGCAGTTACTCAGCAGGGGGCTTCTATGGCTACACCTTC.

This clone was detected only once. The chain has TRBV5-1 and TRBJ2-1; 8 positions agree with TRBD1. Germline V CDR1 and CDR2: SGHRS, YFSETQ. The CDR3 is 14 residues long. V shed 2 bases and J 5 bases; nucleotides not matched to a gene: 3. DNA for the CDR3: TGCGCCAGCAGCTTCGGGACAGGCAACAATGAGCAGTTCTTC. Translating it yields CASSFGTGNNEQFF.

A single count supports this clone. The CDR3 loop is CASSPTGLRETQYF. The CDR3 region has the DNA TGTGCCAGCTCACCAACCGGGTTAAGGGAGACCCAGTACTTC. J is TRBJ2-5 and V is TRBV18; D is ambiguous. V lost 2 bases to trimming and J lost 5 bases, with 12 bases between them. The germline V gene encodes CDR1 KGHSH and CDR2 LQKENI. CDR3 length equals 14 residues.

The J gene is TRBJ1-4, the V gene TRBV19; a weak D match, TRBD1 (6 bases). Germline-derived CDR1 and CDR2 are LNHDA and SQIVND (reference sequence). Trimming shortened V by 8 bases and J by 3 bases, and 16 bases separated the two germline ends. This CDR3 contains 15 residues. The CDR3 region is CASSPRGSANEKLFF. The CDR3 DNA is TGTGCCAGTTCGCCTAGGGGGTCGGCTAATGAAAAACTGTTTTTT. Filled out from reference TRBV19 and TRBJ1-4, the complete variable domain reads DGGITQSPKYLFRKEGQNVTLSCEQNLNHDAMYWYRQDPGQGLRLIYYSQIVNDFQKGDIAEGYSVSREKKESFPLTVTSAQKNPTAFYLCASSPRGSANEKLFFGSGTQLSVL.

The chain joins TRBV21-1 to TRBJ2-4; the D call in the table, TRBD1, was not verified against the DNA. TRBV21-1 is described as a pseudogene. The CDR3 spans 16 residues. The CDR3 nucleotides read TGTGCCAGCAGCAAAAGGGGACAGGGGGCCCAAAACATTCAGTACTTC. The encoded protein is CASSKRGQGAQNIQYF.